This TCR beta chain was captured in a study of blood T cell repertoires in COVID-19. Background on the study: Donors in the United States, Italy and Spain gave samples during acute or convalescent COVID-19.

Germline CDR1 is SGHKS and CDR2 is YYEKEE (reference sequence). CDR3 size: 13 residues. Trimming removed 0 bases from V and 3 bases from J, with 6 bases in between. TCRdb's table, derived via immunoSEQ multiplex PCR, lists solely in-frame clones and lacks some. The repertoire holds about 25,000 clones, with 65% to 90% as singletons. What was sequenced was peripheral blood. The V gene is TRBV5-5, the J gene TRBJ1-1; the D is unclear. The source of this sequence is a woman at least 80 years old with acute or convalescent COVID-19. CDR3 sequence (DNA): TGTGCCAGCAGCTTGGCGGGATACACTGAAGCTTTCTTT. This encodes CASSLAGYTEAFF.